This TCR beta chain was retrieved from a study of blood T cell repertoires in COVID-19 (TCRdb year 2020). For the study in its entirety: The collaborator samples originated in the United States, Italy and Spain and spanned the acute and convalescent phases of COVID-19. Samples came from the ongoing ImmuneRACE study (first 160 participants) plus 1,254 subjects from 6 global collaborators. Subjects who had been exposed to COVID-19, were actively infected with it, or had recovered from it provided the deeply sampled blood TCRbeta repertoires that made up the dataset. Where available, HLA class I and class II types were obtained from metadata supplied by the sample provider rather than from assay-based typing. A de-identified subject ID, COVID-19 status, age in years and sex were almost always included in the sample metadata. The repertoires were released in a freely available public database intended as a resource for research on the immune response to SARS-CoV-2. The material from the prospective study consisted of cDNA or gDNA derived from T cells, B-cell-depleted T cells, or PBMCs.

With regard to this clone: No antigen is known for it. Nothing much larger sits one base from this clone, and base qualities are not available.

The immunoSEQ Assay, a bias-controlled multiplex PCR, was used to amplify TCRbeta CDR3 regions from genomic DNA. As for how the authors treated the data: Within the assay, amplification of reference gene primers was used to estimate how many nucleated cells each sample contained. Sequence reads were collapsed and filtered to measure the absolute abundance of every unique TCRbeta CDR3 rearrangement. For each sample, productive Simpson clonality was calculated as the square root of Simpson's diversity index across productive rearrangements. TCRdb's version of the immuneACCESS table is confined to in-frame rearrangements and falls short of the full clone set. An unresolved V gene accounts for under half of the shortfall where checked; the remainder is of unknown origin. That table is the source of V, J and clone size, and D and trimming were worked out from the DNA. This sample comprises a few hundred thousand clones, around 89% of them detected only once. The ten largest clones add up to over 3.5% of the sample.

Broad study findings and their caveats: The amount of clinical and demographic metadata varied by source and participant and was provided uncurated.

The cysteine opens and the phenylalanine closes a CDR3 of 15 amino acids. This entry keeps only the CDR3 DNA: 45 bases, framed from base 1. The germline V gene provides CDR1 SGHTA and CDR2 FQGNSA. V has 2 bases trimmed and J has 5 bases trimmed; junction bases matching no gene number 6. In the prospective study, participants were about 18 to 95 years old, resided in 24 geographic areas of the United States, and were enrolled through a virtual design. In the prospective study, participants were assigned to cohorts based on the clinical history participants reported in a screening survey and a study questionnaire. Each participant in the prospective study had whole blood, serum and a nasopharyngeal or oropharyngeal swab collected by mobile phlebotomists. Additional blood draws and questionnaires over an approximately two-month period could optionally be provided by prospective study participants. Blood samples from the prospective study were shipped frozen or at room temperature prior to DNA extraction.

This chain is built from TRBV7-2 and TRBJ2-1; 7 bases in the middle match TRBD2. The specimen sequenced was PBMCs or T cells enriched from blood (not recorded which). The sequence derives from a woman aged 18-30 years with acute COVID-19. The CDR3 protein: CASSLRLAENNEQFF. The DNA sequence is TGTGCCAGCAGCTTAAGGCTAGCGGAGAACAATGAGCAGTTCTTC.